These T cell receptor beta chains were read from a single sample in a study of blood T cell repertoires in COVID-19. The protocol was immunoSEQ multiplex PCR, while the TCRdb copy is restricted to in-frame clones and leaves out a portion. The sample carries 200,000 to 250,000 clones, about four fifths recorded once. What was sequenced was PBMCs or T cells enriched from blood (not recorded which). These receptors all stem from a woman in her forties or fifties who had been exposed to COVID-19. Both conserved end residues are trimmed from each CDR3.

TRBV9	ASSVVGQGRNTEAF
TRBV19	ASSIVTLSTDTQY
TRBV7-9	ASSPGHLYGYT
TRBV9	ASGLDSSSEQY
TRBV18	ASSPTGYYEQY
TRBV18	ASSPPRDTKNYNEQF
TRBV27	ASTGVGYGYT
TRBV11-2	ASSLDASQGLGYEQY
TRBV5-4	ASSPPGTEAF
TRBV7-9	ASSLLQGNTEAF
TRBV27	ASQKRPTGLLTDTQY
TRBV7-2	ASSPLGYTDTQY
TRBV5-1	ASSLNSGGQDTQY
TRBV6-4	ASSPRCPYEQY
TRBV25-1	ASSDTGGRYNEQF
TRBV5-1	ASSSTLGPLGTTEAF
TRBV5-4	ASSPSSGANVLT
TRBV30	AWSEDRVQEKLF
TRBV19	ASSITGGAGNTIY
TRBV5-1	ASSLAGTSTDTQY
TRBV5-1	ASSFGDYEQY
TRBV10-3	AISEIHPGGELF
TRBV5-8	ASSSLSGGQETQY
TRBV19	ASKQGNTEAF
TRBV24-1	ATSVTRFYGYT
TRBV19	ASSSGQRGYGYT
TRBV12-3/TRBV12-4	ATRRGDTQY
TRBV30	AWERTGDPGELF
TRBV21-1	ASSMGDRERATDTQY
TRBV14	ASSQARRQGLGTEAF
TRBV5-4	ASSLVSTDTQY
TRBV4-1	ASSQDPRSGGGYT
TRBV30	AWRPAGTEAF
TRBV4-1	ASSQERGIYGYT
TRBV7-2	ASSLYGGFGQPQH
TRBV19	ASSAPGLVLYGYT
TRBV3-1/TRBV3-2	ASSLISGANVLT
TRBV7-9	ASSLEGGVTDTQY
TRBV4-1	ASSLLLLEINEQF
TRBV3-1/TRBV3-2	ASSQDNPGQGDSYGYT
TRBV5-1	ASSPGTGSNEKLF
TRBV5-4	ASSPGGRSAGNTIY
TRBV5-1	ASSPGGEPGEY
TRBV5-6	ASSYRGGLSAF
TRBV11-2	ASSLGASGGARDTQY
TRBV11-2	ASSLAQGPYSPLH
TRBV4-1	ASSQLQGNTIY
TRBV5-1	ASSLATADNSPLH
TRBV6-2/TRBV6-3	ASSALRLYEQY
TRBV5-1	ASSSSWLQNTEAF
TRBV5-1	ASSLVVGWRNMNTEAF
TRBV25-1	ASNKGVNTEAF
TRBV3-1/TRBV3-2	ASSQHEETQY
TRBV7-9	ASSLALSGRTDTQY